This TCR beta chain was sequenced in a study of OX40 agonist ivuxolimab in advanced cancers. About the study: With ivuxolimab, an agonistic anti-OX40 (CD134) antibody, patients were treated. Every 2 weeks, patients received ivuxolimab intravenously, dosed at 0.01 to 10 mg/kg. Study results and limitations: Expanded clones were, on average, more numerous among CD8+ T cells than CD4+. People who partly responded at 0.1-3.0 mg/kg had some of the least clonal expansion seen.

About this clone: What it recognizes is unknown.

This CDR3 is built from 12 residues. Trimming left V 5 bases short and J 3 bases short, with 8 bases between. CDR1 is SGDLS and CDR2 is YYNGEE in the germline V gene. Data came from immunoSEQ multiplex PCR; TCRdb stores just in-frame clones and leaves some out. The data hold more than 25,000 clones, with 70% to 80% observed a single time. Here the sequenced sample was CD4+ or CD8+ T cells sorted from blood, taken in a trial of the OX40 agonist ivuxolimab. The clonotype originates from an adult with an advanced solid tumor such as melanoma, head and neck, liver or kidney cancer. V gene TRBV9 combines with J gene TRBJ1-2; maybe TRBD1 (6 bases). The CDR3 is CASRSGDYGYTF. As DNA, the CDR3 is TGTGCCAGCAGGTCAGGGGACTATGGCTACACCTTC.